This T cell receptor (beta chain) came from a study of blood T cell repertoires in COVID-19. Trimming removed 0 bases at V and 0 bases at J, with 9 bases between. The CDR3 extends over 15 amino acids. Germline V lookup: CDR1 SGHRS, CDR2 YFSETQ. Original data processing: Estimation of nucleated cell counts was performed using reference gene primer amplification. Assay used: immunoSEQ multiplex PCR; TCRdb lists only in-frame clones, some missing. V and J calls and clone size come straight from that table; D and trimming were deduced from the DNA. The data show about 150,000 clones, roughly 84% seen once.

This chain links TRBV5-1 with TRBJ1-1, with D possibly being TRBD1 (6 bases). The sequenced material came from peripheral blood. The receptor was isolated from a woman older than 75 with active or convalescent COVID-19. The CDR3 sequence: CASSLGDRLNTEAFF. In DNA, the CDR3 is TGCGCCAGCAGCTTGGGCGACAGGCTGAACACTGAAGCTTTCTTT.